This T cell receptor (beta chain) is drawn from a study of blood T cell repertoires in COVID-19. Study in general: Italy, Spain and the United States were the sources of the convalescent and acute COVID-19 samples.

The CDR3 is 13 amino acids. CDR1 and CDR2 (germline): SNHLY, FYNNEI. Trimming took 11 bases from V and 8 from J, leaving 18 bases between them. Per the study methods: Amplification of reference gene primers provided the estimated nucleated cell counts. Sequenced by immunoSEQ multiplex PCR; TCRdb stores in-frame clones only, minus some. The DNA gave D and trimming, while V, J and clone size come from that table. The sample consists of roughly 430,000 clones, around 90% of them appearing once. Living in roughly 25 US areas, the participants were between roughly 18 and 89 years of age. Cohorts were assigned according to the clinical history that participants reported. This clone was found a few times.

Sequences were obtained from PBMCs or T cells enriched from blood (not recorded which). The chain has TRBV2 and TRBJ1-4; D may be TRBD1 (6 bases). This receptor was taken from a woman aged 35 to 49 with acute COVID-19. CDR3 region: CASLRDIQEKLFF. The CDR3 bases are TGTGCCTCTCTGAGGGACATTCAAGAAAAACTGTTTTTT.